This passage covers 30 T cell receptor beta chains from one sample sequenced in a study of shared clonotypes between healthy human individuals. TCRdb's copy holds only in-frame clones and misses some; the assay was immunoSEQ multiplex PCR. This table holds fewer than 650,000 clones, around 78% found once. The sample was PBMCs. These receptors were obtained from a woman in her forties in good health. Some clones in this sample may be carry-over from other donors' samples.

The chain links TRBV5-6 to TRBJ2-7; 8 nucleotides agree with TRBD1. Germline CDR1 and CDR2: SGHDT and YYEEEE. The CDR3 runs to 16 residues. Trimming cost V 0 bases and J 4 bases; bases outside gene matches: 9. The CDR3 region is CASSLAGQGFGYEQYF. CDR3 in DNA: TGTGCCAGCAGCTTGGCTGGACAGGGTTTTGGATACGAGCAGTACTTC.

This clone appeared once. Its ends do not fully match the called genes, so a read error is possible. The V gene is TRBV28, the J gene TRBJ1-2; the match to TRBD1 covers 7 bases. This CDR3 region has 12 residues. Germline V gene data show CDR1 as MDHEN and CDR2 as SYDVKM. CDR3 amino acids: CASRSPADRLSF. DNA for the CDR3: TGTGCCAGCAGAAGTCCGGCGGACAGGCTCTCATTC.

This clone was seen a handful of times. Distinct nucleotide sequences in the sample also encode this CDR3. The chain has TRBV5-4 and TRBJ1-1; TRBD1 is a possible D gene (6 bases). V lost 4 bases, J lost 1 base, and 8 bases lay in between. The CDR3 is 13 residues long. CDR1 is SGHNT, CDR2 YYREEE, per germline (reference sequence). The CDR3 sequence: CASSRGGNTEAFF. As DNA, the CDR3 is TGTGCCAGCAGCAGGGGGGGGAACACTGAAGCTTTCTTT.

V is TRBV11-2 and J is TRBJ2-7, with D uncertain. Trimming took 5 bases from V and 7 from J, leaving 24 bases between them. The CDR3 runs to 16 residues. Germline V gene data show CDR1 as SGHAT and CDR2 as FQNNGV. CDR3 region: CASSPRRVGIRREQYF. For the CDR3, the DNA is TGTGCCAGCAGCCCTCGCCGGGTCGGTATTCGTCGAGAGCAGTACTTC.

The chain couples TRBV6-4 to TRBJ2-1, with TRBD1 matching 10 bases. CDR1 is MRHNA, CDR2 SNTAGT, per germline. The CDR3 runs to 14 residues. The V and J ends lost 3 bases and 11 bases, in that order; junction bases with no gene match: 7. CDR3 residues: CASSEMGQGSKQFF. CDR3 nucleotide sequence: TGTGCCAGCAGTGAGATGGGACAGGGGTCTAAGCAGTTCTTC.

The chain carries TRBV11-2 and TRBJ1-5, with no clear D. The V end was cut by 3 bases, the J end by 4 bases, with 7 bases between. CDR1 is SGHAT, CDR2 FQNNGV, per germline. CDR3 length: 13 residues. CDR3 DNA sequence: TGTGCCAGCAGCTTCGTCGAGAATCAGCCCCAGCATTTT. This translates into CASSFVENQPQHF.

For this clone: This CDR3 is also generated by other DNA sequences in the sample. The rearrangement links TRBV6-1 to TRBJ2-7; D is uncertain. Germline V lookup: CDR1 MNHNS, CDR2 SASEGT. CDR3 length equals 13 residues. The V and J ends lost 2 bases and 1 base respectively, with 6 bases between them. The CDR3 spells CASSETGSYEQYF. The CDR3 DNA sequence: TGTGCCAGCAGTGAAACGGGTTCCTACGAGCAGTACTTC.

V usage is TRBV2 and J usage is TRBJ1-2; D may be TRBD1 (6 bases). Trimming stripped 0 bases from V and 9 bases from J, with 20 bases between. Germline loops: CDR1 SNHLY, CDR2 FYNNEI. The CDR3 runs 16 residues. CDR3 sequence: CASSEAGGMWVVSYTF. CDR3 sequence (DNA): TGTGCCAGCAGTGAAGCAGGGGGTATGTGGGTTGTGAGCTACACCTTC.

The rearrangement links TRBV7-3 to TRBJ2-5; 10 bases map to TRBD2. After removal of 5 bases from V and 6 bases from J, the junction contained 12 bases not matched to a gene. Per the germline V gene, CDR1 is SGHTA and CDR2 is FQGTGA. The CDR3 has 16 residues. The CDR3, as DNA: TGTGCCAGCAGCCTAGGAGGGCTAGCGGGAGTAAAGACCCAGTACTTC. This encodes CASSLGGLAGVKTQYF. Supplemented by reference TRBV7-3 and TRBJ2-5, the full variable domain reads GAGVSQTPSNKVTEKGKYVELRCDPISGHTALYWYRQSLGQGPEFLIYFQGTGAADDSGLPNDRFFAVRPEGSVSTLKIQRTERGDSAVYLCASSLGGLAGVKTQYFGPGTRLLVL.

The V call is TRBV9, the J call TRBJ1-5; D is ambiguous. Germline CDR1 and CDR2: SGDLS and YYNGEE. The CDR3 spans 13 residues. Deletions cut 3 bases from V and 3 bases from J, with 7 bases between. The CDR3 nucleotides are TGTGCCAGCAGCGGTCACTACAATCAGCCCCAGCATTTT. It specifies CASSGHYNQPQHF.

The CDR3 nucleotides read TGTGCCAGCAGTCGAAGGGGGGATGGCTACACCTTC. Protein: CASSRRGDGYTF. The chain combines TRBV6-1 with TRBJ1-2; tentatively, D is TRBD1 (6 bases). CDR1 MNHNS and CDR2 SASEGT come from the germline V gene. The CDR3 runs 12 residues. The V end was cut by 5 bases, the J end by 6 bases, with 10 bases between.

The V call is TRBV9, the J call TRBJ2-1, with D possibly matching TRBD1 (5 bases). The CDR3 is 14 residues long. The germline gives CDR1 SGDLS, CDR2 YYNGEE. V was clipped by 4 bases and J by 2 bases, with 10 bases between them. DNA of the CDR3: TGTGCCAGCAGCTACAGGCCCCCCTACAATGAGCAGTTCTTC. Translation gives CASSYRPPYNEQFF.

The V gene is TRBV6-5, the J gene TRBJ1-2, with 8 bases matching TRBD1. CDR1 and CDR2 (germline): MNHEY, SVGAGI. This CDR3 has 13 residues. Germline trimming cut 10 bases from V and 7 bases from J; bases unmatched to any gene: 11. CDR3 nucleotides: TGTGCCACCTTCCCTCCAGGGGGCGGTGGCTACACCTTC. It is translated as CATFPPGGGGYTF.

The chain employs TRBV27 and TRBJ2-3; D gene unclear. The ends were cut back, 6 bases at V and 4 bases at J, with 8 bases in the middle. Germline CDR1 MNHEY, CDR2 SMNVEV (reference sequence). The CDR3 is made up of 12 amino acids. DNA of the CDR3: TGTGCCAGCAGCGACCCAGCAGATACGCAGTATTTT. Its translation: CASSDPADTQYF.

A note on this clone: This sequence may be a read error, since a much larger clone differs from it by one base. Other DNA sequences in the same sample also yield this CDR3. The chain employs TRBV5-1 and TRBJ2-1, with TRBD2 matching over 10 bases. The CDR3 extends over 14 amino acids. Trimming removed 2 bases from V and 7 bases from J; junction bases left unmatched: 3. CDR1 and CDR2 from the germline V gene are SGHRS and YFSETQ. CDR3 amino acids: CASSFLAGDNEQFF. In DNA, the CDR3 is TGCGCCAGCAGCTTTCTAGCGGGAGATAATGAGCAGTTCTTC.

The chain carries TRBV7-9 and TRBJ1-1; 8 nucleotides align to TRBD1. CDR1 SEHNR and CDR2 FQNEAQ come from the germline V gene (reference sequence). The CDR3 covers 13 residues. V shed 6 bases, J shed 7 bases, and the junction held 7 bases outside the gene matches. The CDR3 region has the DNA TGTGCCAGCAGTCGGGACAGGAGGGTTGAAGCTTTCTTT. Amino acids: CASSRDRRVEAFF.

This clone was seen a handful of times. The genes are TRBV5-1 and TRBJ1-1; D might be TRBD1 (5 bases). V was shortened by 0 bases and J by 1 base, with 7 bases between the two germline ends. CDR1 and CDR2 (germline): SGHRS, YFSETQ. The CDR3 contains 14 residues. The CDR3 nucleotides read TGCGCCAGCAGCTTGGGAGGGGCGAACACTGAAGCTTTCTTT. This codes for CASSLGGANTEAFF.

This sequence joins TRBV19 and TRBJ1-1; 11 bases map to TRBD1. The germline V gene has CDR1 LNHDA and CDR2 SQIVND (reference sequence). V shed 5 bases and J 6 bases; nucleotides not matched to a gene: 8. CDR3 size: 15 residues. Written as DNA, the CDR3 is TGTGCCAGTAGTGCCTGGACAGGGGGCGCCTCTGAAGCTTTCTTT. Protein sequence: CASSAWTGGASEAFF.

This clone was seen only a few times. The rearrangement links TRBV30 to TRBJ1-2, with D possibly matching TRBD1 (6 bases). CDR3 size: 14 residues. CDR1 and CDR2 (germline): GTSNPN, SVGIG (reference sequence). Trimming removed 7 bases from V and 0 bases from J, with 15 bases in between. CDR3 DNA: TGTGCCTCCCGGGGGGGGGCTCCTAACTATGGCTACACCTTC. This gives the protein CASRGGAPNYGYTF.

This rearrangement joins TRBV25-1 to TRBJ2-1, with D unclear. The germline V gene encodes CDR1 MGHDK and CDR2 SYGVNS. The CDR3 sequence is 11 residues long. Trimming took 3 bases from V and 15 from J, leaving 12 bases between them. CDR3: CASSDIWGRFF. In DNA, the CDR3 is TGTGCCAGCAGTGATATCTGGGGTCGGTTCTTC. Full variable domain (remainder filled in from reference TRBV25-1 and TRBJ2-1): EADIYQTPRYLVIGTGKKITLECSQTMGHDKMYWYQQDPGMELHLIHYSYGVNSTEKGDLSSESTVSRIRTEHFPLTLESARPSHTSQYLCASSDIWGRFFGPGTRLTVL.

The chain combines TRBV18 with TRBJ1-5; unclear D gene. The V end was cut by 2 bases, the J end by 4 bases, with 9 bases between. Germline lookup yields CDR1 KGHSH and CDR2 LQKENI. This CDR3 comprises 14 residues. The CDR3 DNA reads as TGTGCCAGCTCACCAGGGTTGGTAAATCAGCCCCAGCATTTT. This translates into CASSPGLVNQPQHF.

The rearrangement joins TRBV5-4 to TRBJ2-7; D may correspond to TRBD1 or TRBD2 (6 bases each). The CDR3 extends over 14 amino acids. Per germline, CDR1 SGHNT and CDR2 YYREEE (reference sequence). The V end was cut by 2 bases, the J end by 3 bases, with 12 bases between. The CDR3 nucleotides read TGTGCCAGCAGCTTTGGACAGACTAGCTACGAGCAGTACTTC. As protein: CASSFGQTSYEQYF.

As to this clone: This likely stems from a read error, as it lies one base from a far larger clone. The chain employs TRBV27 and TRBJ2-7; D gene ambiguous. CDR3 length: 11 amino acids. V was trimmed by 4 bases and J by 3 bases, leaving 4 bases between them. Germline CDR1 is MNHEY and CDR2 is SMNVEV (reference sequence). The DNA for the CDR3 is TGTGCCAGCAGTTGGGGCTACGAGCAGTACTTC. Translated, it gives CASSWGYEQYF.

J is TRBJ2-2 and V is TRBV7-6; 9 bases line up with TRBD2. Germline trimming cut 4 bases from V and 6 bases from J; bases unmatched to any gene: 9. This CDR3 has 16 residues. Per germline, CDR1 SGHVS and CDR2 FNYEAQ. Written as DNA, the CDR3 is TGTGCCAGCAGCTCCCGCGGGACTAGCATGGCCGGGGAGCTGTTTTTT. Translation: CASSSRGTSMAGELFF. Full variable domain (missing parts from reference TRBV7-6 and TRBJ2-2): GAGVSQSPRYKVTKRGQDVALRCDPISGHVSLYWYRQALGQGPEFLTYFNYEAQQDKSGLPNDRFSAERPEGSISTLTIQRTEQRDSAMYRCASSSRGTSMAGELFFGEGSRLTVL.

CDR3 coding DNA: TGCGCCAGCAGCTTCGGGGGATATGGGGAGACCCAGTACTTC. It yields the protein CASSFGGYGETQYF. This sequence joins TRBV5-1 and TRBJ2-5, with a possible D match to TRBD2 (6 bases). CDR1 and CDR2 from the germline V gene are SGHRS and YFSETQ. V was pared by 2 bases and J by 5 bases, with 13 bases between. The CDR3 runs 14 residues. Full variable domain (remainder filled in from reference TRBV5-1 and TRBJ2-5): KAGVTQTPRYLIKTRGQQVTLSCSPISGHRSVSWYQQTPGQGLQFLFEYFSETQRNKGNFPGRFSGRQFSNSRSEMNVSTLELGDSALYLCASSFGGYGETQYFGPGTRLLVL.

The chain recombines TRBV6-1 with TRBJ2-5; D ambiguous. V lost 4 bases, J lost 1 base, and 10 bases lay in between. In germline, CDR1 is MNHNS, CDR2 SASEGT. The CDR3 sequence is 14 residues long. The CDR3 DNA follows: TGTGCCAGCAGTGTCCACCACTTCCAAGAGACCCAGTACTTC. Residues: CASSVHHFQETQYF.

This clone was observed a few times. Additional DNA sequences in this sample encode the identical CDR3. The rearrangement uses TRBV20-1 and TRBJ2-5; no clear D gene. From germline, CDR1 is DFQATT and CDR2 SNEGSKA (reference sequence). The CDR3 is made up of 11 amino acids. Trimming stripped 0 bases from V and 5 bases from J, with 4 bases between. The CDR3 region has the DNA TGCAGTGCTAGAGATCAGGAGACCCAGTACTTC. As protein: CSARDQETQYF.

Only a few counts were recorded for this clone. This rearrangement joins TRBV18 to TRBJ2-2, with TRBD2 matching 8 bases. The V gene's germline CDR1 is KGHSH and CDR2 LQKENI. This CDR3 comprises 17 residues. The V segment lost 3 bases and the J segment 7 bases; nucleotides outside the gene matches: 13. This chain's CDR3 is CASSPFPSAGAGGELFF. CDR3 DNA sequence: TGTGCCAGCTCACCCTTCCCCTCAGCGGGAGCCGGCGGGGAGCTGTTTTTT. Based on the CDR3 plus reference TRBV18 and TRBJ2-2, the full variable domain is NAGVMQNPRHLVRRRGQEARLRCSPMKGHSHVYWYRQLPEEGLKFMVYLQKENIIDESGMPKERFSAEFPKEGPSILRIQQVVRGDSAAYFCASSPFPSAGAGGELFFGEGSRLTVL.

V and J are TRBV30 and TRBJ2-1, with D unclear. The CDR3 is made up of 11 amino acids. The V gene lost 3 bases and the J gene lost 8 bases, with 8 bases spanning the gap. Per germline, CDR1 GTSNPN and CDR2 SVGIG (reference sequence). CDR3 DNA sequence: TGTGCCTGGAGAGGTCTGGATGAGCAGTTCTTC. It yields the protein CAWRGLDEQFF.

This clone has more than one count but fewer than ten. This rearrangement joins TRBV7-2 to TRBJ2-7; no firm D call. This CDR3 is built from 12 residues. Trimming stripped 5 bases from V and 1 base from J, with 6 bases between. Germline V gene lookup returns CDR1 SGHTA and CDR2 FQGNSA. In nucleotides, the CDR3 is TGTGCCAGCAGCGTACCATCCTACGAGCAGTACTTC. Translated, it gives CASSVPSYEQYF.